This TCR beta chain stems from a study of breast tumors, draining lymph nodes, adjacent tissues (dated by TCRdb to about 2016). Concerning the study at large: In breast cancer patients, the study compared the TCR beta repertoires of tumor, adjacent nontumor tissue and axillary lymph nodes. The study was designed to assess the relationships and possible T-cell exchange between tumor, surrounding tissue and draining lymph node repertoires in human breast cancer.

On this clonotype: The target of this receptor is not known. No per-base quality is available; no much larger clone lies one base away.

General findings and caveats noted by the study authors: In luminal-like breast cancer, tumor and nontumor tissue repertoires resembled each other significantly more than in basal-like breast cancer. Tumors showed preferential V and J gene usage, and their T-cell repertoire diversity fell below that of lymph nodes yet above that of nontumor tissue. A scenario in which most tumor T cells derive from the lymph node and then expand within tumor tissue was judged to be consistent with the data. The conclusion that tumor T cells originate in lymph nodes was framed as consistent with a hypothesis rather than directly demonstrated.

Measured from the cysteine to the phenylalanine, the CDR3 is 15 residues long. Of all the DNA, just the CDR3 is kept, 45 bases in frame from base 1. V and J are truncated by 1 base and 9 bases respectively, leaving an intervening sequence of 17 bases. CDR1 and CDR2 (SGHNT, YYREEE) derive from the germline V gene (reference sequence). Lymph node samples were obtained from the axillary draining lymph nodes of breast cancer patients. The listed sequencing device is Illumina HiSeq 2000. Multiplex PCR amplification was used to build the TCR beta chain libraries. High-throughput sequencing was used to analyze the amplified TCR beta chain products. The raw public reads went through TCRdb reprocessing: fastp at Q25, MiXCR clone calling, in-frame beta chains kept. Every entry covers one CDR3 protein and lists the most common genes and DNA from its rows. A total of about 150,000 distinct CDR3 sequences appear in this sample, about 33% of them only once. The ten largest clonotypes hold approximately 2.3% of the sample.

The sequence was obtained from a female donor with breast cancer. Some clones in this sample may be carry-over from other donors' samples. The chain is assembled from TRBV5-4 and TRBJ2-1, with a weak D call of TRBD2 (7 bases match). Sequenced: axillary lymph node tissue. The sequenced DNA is TGTGCCAGCAGCTTGTATGGGGGGGGCCTCGGTGAGCAGTTCTTC. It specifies CASSLYGGGLGEQFF.